This TCR beta chain was profiled in a study of cytomegalovirus exposure and HLA in healthy donors. CDR3 length: 11 residues. Germline V gene data show CDR1 as ENHRY and CDR2 as SYGVKD. Trimming left V 4 bases short and J 7 bases short, with 7 bases between. The study ran its PCR with 60 Vbeta and 13 Jbeta primers. Produced via immunoSEQ multiplex PCR; TCRdb's table is partial and in-frame only. Of about 190,000 clones in the sample, 82% were seen once. This sequence joins TRBV10-3 and TRBJ1-1; D remains ambiguous. Sequenced material: PBMCs. The clonotype originates from a woman younger than 35 in good health and CMV-seronegative. This chain's CDR3 is CAISAESEAFF. The CDR3 DNA follows: TGTGCCATCAGTGCGGAGAGTGAAGCTTTCTTT.